One and the same sample provided the 11 T cell receptor beta chains below, sequenced in a study of blood T cell repertoires in COVID-19. This table comes from immunoSEQ multiplex PCR, and its TCRdb copy is limited to in-frame clones, with some not included. This table has 240,000 or so clones, around 84% appearing once. The sequenced material came from peripheral blood. The receptors originated from a woman between 18 and 29 years old with acute or convalescent COVID-19.

The genes are TRBV7-2 and TRBJ1-5; a weak D match, TRBD1 (6 bases). Germline V CDR1 and CDR2: SGHTA, FQGNSA. The V end lost 5 bases, the J end lost 4 bases, and 18 bases lay between the germline ends. This CDR3 has 16 residues. The CDR3 protein is CASSEEPGHTNQPQHF. CDR3 bases: TGTGCCAGCAGCGAAGAGCCGGGACATACTAATCAGCCCCAGCATTTT.

The chain uses TRBV5-1 and TRBJ1-1; D ambiguous. CDR3 length: 13 residues. Germline-derived CDR1 and CDR2 are SGHRS and YFSETQ. Trimming took 0 bases from V and 1 from J, leaving 4 bases between them. In nucleotides, the CDR3 is TGCGCCAGCAGCTTGGTGGCGAACACTGAAGCTTTCTTT. Amino acid sequence: CASSLVANTEAFF.

The CDR3 DNA sequence: TGTGCCAGTAGTATAGGTTATGTCAGTGAGGGAGAGACCCAGTACTTC. Protein: CASSIGYVSEGETQYF. V gene TRBV19 combines with J gene TRBJ2-5, with D possibly matching TRBD2 (5 bases). The V gene lost 1 base and the J gene lost 4 bases, with 16 bases spanning the gap. CDR3 length: 16 amino acids. From germline, CDR1 is LNHDA and CDR2 SQIVND (reference sequence).

This clone appeared once. This rearrangement joins TRBV11-2 to TRBJ1-2, with D unresolved. Deletions cut 0 bases from V and 4 bases from J, with 3 bases between. The CDR3 spans 12 residues. Germline CDR1 is SGHAT and CDR2 is FQNNGV. The CDR3: CASSLDLYGYTF. The CDR3 DNA reads TGTGCCAGCAGCTTAGATCTCTATGGCTACACCTTC.

V is TRBV9 and J is TRBJ2-1; a possible D gene is TRBD1 (6 bases). The CDR3 spans 13 residues. The germline V and J ends were trimmed by 3 bases and 8 bases, with 12 bases remaining between them. CDR1 is SGDLS, CDR2 YYNGEE, per germline. CDR3: CASSATGNYEQFF. CDR3 sequence (DNA): TGTGCCAGCAGCGCAACAGGGAATTATGAGCAGTTCTTC.

The gene calls are TRBV19 and TRBJ2-5; 11 bases are a match to TRBD1. The junction had 7 bases not matched to a gene; V was cut back by 5 bases and J by 5 bases. This CDR3 has 15 amino acids. Germline CDR1 and CDR2: LNHDA and SQIVND (reference sequence). CDR3 protein: CASSEDRGPSETQYF. In nucleotides, the CDR3 is TGTGCCAGTAGTGAGGACAGGGGGCCTTCTGAGACCCAGTACTTC. The whole variable domain, remainder taken from reference TRBV19 and TRBJ2-5, is DGGITQSPKYLFRKEGQNVTLSCEQNLNHDAMYWYRQDPGQGLRLIYYSQIVNDFQKGDIAEGYSVSREKKESFPLTVTSAQKNPTAFYLCASSEDRGPSETQYFGPGTRLLVL.

This rearrangement joins TRBV27 to TRBJ1-1; D is uncertain. The germline gives CDR1 MNHEY, CDR2 SMNVEV (reference sequence). The CDR3 runs 14 residues. V was pared by 3 bases and J by 5 bases, with 13 bases between. In DNA form, the CDR3 reads TGTGCCAGCAGTTTGGGCAGCAGGAGGACTGAAGCTTTCTTT. Amino acid sequence: CASSLGSRRTEAFF.

This chain joins TRBV28 and TRBJ2-1; TRBD2 agrees at 8 bases. Germline CDR1 reads MDHEN; CDR2 reads SYDVKM. This CDR3 is 16 amino acids long. With V trimmed by 5 bases and J by 6 bases, 12 bases remained unmatched. CDR3 nucleotides: TGTGCCAGCAGTCCCTTAGCGGGGTTACCCGCCAATGAGCAGTTCTTC. The encoded protein is CASSPLAGLPANEQFF.

The chain employs TRBV9 and TRBJ2-2; TRBD2 matches at 10 bases. V shed 0 bases, J shed 5 bases, and the junction held 13 bases outside the gene matches. The CDR3 consists of 19 residues. Looked up from germline, CDR1 is SGDLS and CDR2 is YYNGEE. CDR3 residues: CASSVAALAGDLGTGELFF. CDR3 DNA: TGTGCCAGCAGCGTAGCTGCCCTAGCGGGAGATCTCGGGACCGGGGAGCTGTTTTTT.

The gene calls are TRBV5-1 and TRBJ2-7; 9 bases match TRBD1. The V gene end was trimmed by 0 bases and the J gene end by 0 bases; junction bases not matched to a gene: 1. The CDR3 consists of 15 residues. Germline CDR1 and CDR2: SGHRS and YFSETQ. The CDR3 region is CASSLGQGGSYEQYF. CDR3 bases: TGCGCCAGCAGCTTGGGACAGGGGGGCTCCTACGAGCAGTACTTC.

The rearrangement links TRBV27 to TRBJ1-1; D is uncertain. This CDR3 contains 13 residues. V gave up 6 bases and J gave up 1 base, with 9 bases separating them. Germline V lookup: CDR1 MNHEY, CDR2 SMNVEV (reference sequence). This chain's CDR3 is CASSWESNTEAFF. CDR3 coding DNA: TGTGCCAGCAGCTGGGAGTCGAACACTGAAGCTTTCTTT.